A selection of T cell receptor beta chains follows, all from one sample in a study of T cell changes during pregnancy in multiple sclerosis. Repertoires were generated with immunoSEQ multiplex PCR, while TCRdb's copy carries only in-frame clones and drops some. This repertoire shows about 50,000 clones, over 80% found once; its top ten account for roughly 10%. The sequences come from CD8+ T cells from peripheral blood mononuclear cells, collected after pregnancy. These receptors originate from a female donor with multiple sclerosis, enrolled in a pregnancy study. The CDR3 runs from the conserved cysteine through the conserved F or W. D genes are given only for firm matches. Clone sizes are given selectively: once, few, many, or a class where the clone is expanded.

.	TRBJ2-1	TRBV12-5	TRBD1	TGTGCTAGTGGTTTGGCTCCAGGGGGTTACAATGAGCAGTTCTTC	CASGLAPGGYNEQFF
.	TRBJ2-1	TRBV13	TRBD1	TGTGCCAGCAGCGGACAGGGTAGCTCCTACAATGAGCAGTTCTTC	CASSGQGSSYNEQFF
.	TRBJ1-1	TRBV14	.	TGTGCCAGCAGCCCTCTCGCACAGGGCTTGAACACTGAAGCTTTCTTT	CASSPLAQGLNTEAFF
once	TRBJ2-2	TRBV6-6	TRBD1	TGTGCCAGCAGTTACCCGGACAGGGAGGACGGGGAGCTGTTTTTT	CASSYPDREDGELFF
.	TRBJ2-2	TRBV12-5	.	TGTGCTAGTGGTTTGGGCGACTACACCGGGGAGCTGTTTTTT	CASGLGDYTGELFF
few	TRBJ2-7	TRBV19	TRBD1	TGTGCCAGTAGTAGTTGGACAGGGCGGTGGGAGCAGTACTTC	CASSSWTGRWEQYF
.	TRBJ1-2	TRBV15	.	TGTGCCACCAGTTCCTCTACTACCACCCATGGCTACACCTTC	CATSSSTTTHGYTF
.	TRBJ2-5	TRBV4-2	TRBD2	TGTGCCAGCAGCCAAGAGAGCGGGGGCCGGGGGGAGACCCAGTACTTC	CASSQESGGRGETQYF
.	TRBJ1-1	TRBV2	.	TGTGCCAGCAGTCCCACCTACATGGCGGACACTGAAGCTTTCTTT	CASSPTYMADTEAFF
.	TRBJ2-2	TRBV19	.	TGTGCCAGTAGCTTTACCGGGGAGCTGTTTTTT	CASSFTGELFF
.	TRBJ2-5	TRBV29-1	.	TGCAGCGTTGAAGCGTGGCGGGCTGAAGAGACCCAGTACTTC	CSVEAWRAEETQYF
.	TRBJ2-7	TRBV11-2	TRBD1	TGTGCCAGCAGCTTAGGACAGGGGGGCTACGAGCAGTACTTC	CASSLGQGGYEQYF
.	TRBJ1-1	TRBV9	.	TGTGCCAGCAGCCCGGTTCTGAACACTGAAGCTTTCTTT	CASSPVLNTEAFF
.	TRBJ1-1	TRBV9	.	TGTGCCAGCAGCGTAGGGGCGGGGGCGGGCACTGAAGCTTTCTTT	CASSVGAGAGTEAFF
.	TRBJ2-3	TRBV9	TRBD2	TGTGCCAGGAGGACTAGCGGGGGGCGCACAGATACGCAGTATTTT	CARRTSGGRTDTQYF
few	TRBJ2-7	TRBV14	TRBD2	TGTGCCAGCAGCCCTCAAACAGGTCCTCGCGGGGGTGCCGAGCAGTACTTC	CASSPQTGPRGGAEQYF
.	TRBJ1-1	TRBV4-1	.	TGCGCCAGCAGCCATCAAGCCCTGAGCACTGAAGCTTTCTTT	CASSHQALSTEAFF